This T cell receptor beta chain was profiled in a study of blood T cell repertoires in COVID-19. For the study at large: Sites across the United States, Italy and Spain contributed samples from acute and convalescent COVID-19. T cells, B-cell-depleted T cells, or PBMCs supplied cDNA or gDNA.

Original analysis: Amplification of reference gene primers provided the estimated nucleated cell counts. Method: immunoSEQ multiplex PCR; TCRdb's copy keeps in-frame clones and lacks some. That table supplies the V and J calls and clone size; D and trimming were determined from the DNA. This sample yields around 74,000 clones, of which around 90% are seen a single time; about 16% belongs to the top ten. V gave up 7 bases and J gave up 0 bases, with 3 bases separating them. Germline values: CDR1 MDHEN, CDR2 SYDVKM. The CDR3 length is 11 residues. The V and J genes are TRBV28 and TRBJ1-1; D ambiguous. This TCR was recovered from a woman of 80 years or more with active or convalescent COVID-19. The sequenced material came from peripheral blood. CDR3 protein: CASTVNTEAFF. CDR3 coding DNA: TGTGCCAGCACCGTGAACACTGAAGCTTTCTTT.